This entry lists 13 T cell receptor beta chains sequenced from one sample in a study of blood T cells in healthy people across ages (dated by TCRdb to between 2015 and 2016). Library method: 5' RACE. Sequencing used an Illumina HiSeq 2500. A second about 7 to 12 cycle PCR used a sample-barcoded 5' primer and a J-beta primer mix. TCRdb redid the processing of the public reads, applying fastp at Q25 and MiXCR, and retained in-frame beta chains. Every distinct CDR3 protein forms one entry, paired with its most common genes and DNA. The table for this sample lists 1.5 million to 2 million distinct CDR3 sequences; around 48% of them were counted only once. The ten top clones hold approximately 2.1% of the sample. Sequenced material: blood. These receptors were obtained from a woman between 40 and 50 years old in good health.

The chain combines TRBV6-5 with TRBJ2-7; D remains unclear. Germline CDR1 and CDR2: MNHEY and SVGAGI. The V gene lost 2 bases and the J gene lost 1 base, with 9 bases spanning the gap. This CDR3 is 14 amino acids long. In DNA, the CDR3 is TGTGCCAGCAGTTACACGGACGCATCCTACGAGCAGTACTTC. The encoded protein is CASSYTDASYEQYF.

The chain couples TRBV7-3 to TRBJ2-1, with TRBD2 matching 12 bases. The germline gives CDR1 SGHTA, CDR2 FQGTGA. This CDR3 has 16 residues. V shed 4 bases, J shed 3 bases, and the junction held 4 bases outside the gene matches. The CDR3 reads CASSWGLAGLYNEQFF. The CDR3 DNA follows: TGTGCCAGCAGCTGGGGACTAGCGGGTCTCTACAATGAGCAGTTCTTC. The full variable domain, its missing parts supplied by reference TRBV7-3 and TRBJ2-1, is GAGVSQTPSNKVTEKGKYVELRCDPISGHTALYWYRQSLGQGPEFLIYFQGTGAADDSGLPNDRFFAVRPEGSVSTLKIQRTERGDSAVYLCASSWGLAGLYNEQFFGPGTRLTVL.

This clonotype has a handful of counts. The chain links TRBV11-1 to TRBJ2-5; no definite D call. From germline, CDR1 is SGHAT and CDR2 FQDESV (reference sequence). The CDR3 has 14 residues. V was shortened by 3 bases and J by 7 bases, with 15 bases between the two germline ends. CDR3 protein: CASSFSIKSGTQYF. The CDR3 DNA sequence: TGTGCCAGCAGCTTTTCGATAAAGTCGGGGACCCAGTACTTC.

This chain joins TRBV4-3 and TRBJ2-6; 11 positions agree with TRBD2. Germline-derived CDR1 and CDR2 are LGHNA and YSLEER. Unmatched junction bases numbered 3, after V lost 1 base and J lost 1 base. The CDR3 totals 18 residues. CDR3: CASSQAPSGGSGANVLTF. The CDR3 nucleotides are TGCGCCAGCAGCCAAGCACCTAGCGGGGGGTCTGGGGCCAACGTCCTGACTTTC.

The J gene is TRBJ2-1, the V gene TRBV6-5, with unresolved D. Trimming took off 7 bases at V and 0 bases at J, with 16 bases between the two ends. Germline CDR1 reads MNHEY; CDR2 reads SVGAGI. The CDR3 runs to 16 residues. In DNA, the CDR3 is TGTGCCAGCACCACCTCCGGCATTAGCTCCTACAATGAGCAGTTCTTC. The encoded protein is CASTTSGISSYNEQFF.

The chain combines TRBV6-5 with TRBJ2-1, with D perhaps matching TRBD1 (5 bases). The CDR3 runs to 14 residues. Germline V gene lookup returns CDR1 MNHEY and CDR2 SVGAGI. The V end was cut by 2 bases, the J end by 6 bases, with 11 bases between. Here the CDR3 DNA reads TGTGCCAGCAGTTACGGTCAGGGTCGCAATGAGCAGTTCTTC. This translates into CASSYGQGRNEQFF.

The CDR3 here is CSAIRLVDEQFF. As DNA, the CDR3 is TGCAGTGCTATTCGACTGGTCGATGAGCAGTTCTTC. The rearrangement uses TRBV20-1 and TRBJ2-1, with D unclear. The CDR3 loop spans 12 amino acids. Trimming pared 4 bases from V and 8 bases from J, leaving 12 bases between. The germline gives CDR1 DFQATT, CDR2 SNEGSKA (reference sequence).

In regard to this clonotype: A junction boundary mismatches the germline segment, possibly from a read error. The CDR3 DNA reads as TGTGCCAGCTCCCCTCGTACAGCCACCTACAATGAGCGGTTCTTC. Translating it yields CASSPRTATYNERFF. The chain uses TRBV18 and TRBJ2-1; D call uncertain. Per germline, CDR1 KGHSH and CDR2 LQKENI. The CDR3 has 15 residues.

This clonotype was seen more than once but under ten times. The chain recombines TRBV28 with TRBJ2-5, with D possibly TRBD2 on 5 matching bases. The CDR3 sequence is 11 residues long. V shed 1 base and J shed 9 bases, with 6 bases lying between them. CDR1 and CDR2 (germline): MDHEN, SYDVKM. Here the CDR3 reads CASSLYGAQYF. The CDR3 DNA reads TGTGCCAGCAGTTTATACGGGGCCCAGTACTTC. The full variable domain, completed using reference TRBV28 and TRBJ2-5, is DVKVTQSSRYLVKRTGEKVFLECVQDMDHENMFWYRQDPGLGLRLIYFSYDVKMKEKGDIPEGYSVSREKKERFSLILESASTNQTSMYLCASSLYGAQYFGPGTRLLVL.

The CDR3 DNA reads TGTGCCAGCAGCCACCGAACTAGCGGTTGGGGCACAGATACGCAGTATTTT. Protein sequence: CASSHRTSGWGTDTQYF. The rearrangement joins TRBV6-1 to TRBJ2-3; 8 bases are a match to TRBD2. Germline lookup yields CDR1 MNHNS and CDR2 SASEGT. This CDR3 spans 17 amino acids. The V segment lost 6 bases and the J segment 1 base; nucleotides outside the gene matches: 12.

This sequence joins TRBV20-1 and TRBJ2-2, with 9 bases lining up with TRBD1. The DNA end is more similar to TRBJ1-4, so the J call may be wrong. The germline V gene has CDR1 DFQATT and CDR2 SNEGSKA (reference sequence). The CDR3 contains 14 residues. CDR3 in DNA: TGCAGTGCTAGAGGGACAGGGGTTGAGGAAAAACTGTTTTTT. It yields the protein CSARGTGVEEKLFF.

Notes on this clonotype: At one of its ends the junction is not consistent with the germline gene, which may arise from a read error. The CDR3 bases are TGTGCCAGCGGCTTAGGTCAGGGAACCTATGGCTACACCTTC. The encoded protein is CASGLGQGTYGYTF. This chain connects TRBV7-2 to TRBJ1-2, with TRBD1 as a possible D gene (5 bases). The CDR3 runs 14 residues. Germline V lookup: CDR1 SGHTA, CDR2 FQGNSA.

The J gene is TRBJ2-4, the V gene TRBV28; 9 bases agree with TRBD1. The CDR3 contains 17 residues. Germline CDR1 is MDHEN and CDR2 is SYDVKM. V lost 5 bases to trimming and J lost 2 bases; unmatched junction nucleotides: 10. The DNA of the CDR3 is TGTGCCAGCAGTGAATCACAGGGGGCGAGATCCAAAAACATTCAGTACTTC. This gives the protein CASSESQGARSKNIQYF.